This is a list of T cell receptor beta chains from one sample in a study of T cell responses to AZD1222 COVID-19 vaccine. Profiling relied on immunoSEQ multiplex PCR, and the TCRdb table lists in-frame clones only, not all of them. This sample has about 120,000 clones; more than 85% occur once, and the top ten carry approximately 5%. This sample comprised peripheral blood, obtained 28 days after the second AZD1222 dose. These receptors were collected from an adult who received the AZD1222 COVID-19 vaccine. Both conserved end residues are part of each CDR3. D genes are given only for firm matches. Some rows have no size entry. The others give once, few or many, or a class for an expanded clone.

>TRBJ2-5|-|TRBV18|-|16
CASSPPRSQGQETQYF
TGTGCCAGCTCACCACCTCGGTCGCAGGGGCAGGAGACCCAGTACTTC
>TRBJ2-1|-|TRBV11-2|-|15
CASSLGGGSYNEQFF
TGTGCCAGCAGCTTAGGAGGGGGCTCCTACAATGAGCAGTTCTTC
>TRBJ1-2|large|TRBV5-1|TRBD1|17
CASSSSSSGGYNYGYTF
TGCGCCAGCAGCTCGTCGTCGTCAGGGGGCTATAACTATGGCTACACCTTC
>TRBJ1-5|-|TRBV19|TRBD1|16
CASSIGQGPGNQPQHF
TGTGCCAGTAGTATCGGACAGGGCCCCGGCAATCAGCCCCAGCATTTT
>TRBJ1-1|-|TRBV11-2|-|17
CASSVASIPLMNTEAFF
TGTGCCAGCAGCGTCGCAAGTATCCCATTAATGAACACTGAAGCTTTCTTT
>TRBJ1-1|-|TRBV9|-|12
CASSGMNTEAFF
TGTGCCAGCAGCGGGATGAACACTGAAGCTTTCTTT
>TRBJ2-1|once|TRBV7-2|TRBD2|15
CASSLGLADYNEQFF
TGTGCCAGCAGCTTGGGACTAGCGGACTACAATGAGCAGTTCTTC
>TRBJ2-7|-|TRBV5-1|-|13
CASSPQGPYEQYF
TGCGCCAGCAGCCCCCAAGGACCCTACGAGCAGTACTTC
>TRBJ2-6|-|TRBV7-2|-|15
CASSFWNSGANVLTF
TGTGCCAGCAGCTTTTGGAACTCTGGGGCCAACGTCCTGACTTTC
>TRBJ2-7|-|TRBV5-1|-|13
CASSPLLTYEQYF
TGCGCCAGCAGCCCGTTATTGACCTACGAGCAGTACTTC
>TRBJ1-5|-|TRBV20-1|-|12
CSASDNNQPQHF
TGCAGTGCTAGTGATAACAATCAGCCCCAGCATTTT
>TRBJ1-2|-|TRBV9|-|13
CASSAQTGNGYTF
TGTGCCAGCAGCGCACAAACAGGGAATGGCTACACCTTC
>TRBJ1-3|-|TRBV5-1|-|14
CASSPGSSGNTIYF
TGCGCCAGCAGCCCGGGCTCCTCTGGAAACACCATATATTTT
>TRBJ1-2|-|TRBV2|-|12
CASVRYRDGYTF
TGTGCCAGCGTGCGCTACCGGGATGGCTACACCTTC
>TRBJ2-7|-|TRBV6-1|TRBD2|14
CASSETSGGYEQYF
TGTGCCAGCAGTGAAACTAGCGGGGGTTACGAGCAGTACTTC
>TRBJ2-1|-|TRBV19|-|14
CASSMSGTGNEQFF
TGTGCCAGTAGTATGTCGGGTACGGGTAATGAGCAGTTCTTC
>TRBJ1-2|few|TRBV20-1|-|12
CSASTNNYGYTF
TGCAGTGCTAGTACCAACAACTATGGCTACACCTTC
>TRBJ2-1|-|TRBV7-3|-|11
CASSPGNEQFF
TGTGCCAGCAGCCCCGGCAATGAGCAGTTCTTC
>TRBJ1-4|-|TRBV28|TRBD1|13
CASMDRENEKLFF
TGTGCCAGCATGGACAGGGAAAATGAAAAACTGTTTTTT
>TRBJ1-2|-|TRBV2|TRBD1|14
CASMRDSTLYGYTF
TGTGCCAGCATGCGGGACAGTACCCTCTATGGCTACACCTTC
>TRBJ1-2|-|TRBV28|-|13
CASSMTIAYGYTF
TGTGCCAGCAGTATGACGATTGCCTATGGCTACACCTTC
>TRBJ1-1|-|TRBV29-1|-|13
CSAAGHPNTEAFF
TGCAGCGCCGCGGGACACCCGAACACTGAAGCTTTCTTT
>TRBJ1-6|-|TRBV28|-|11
CASSFRSPLHF
TGTGCCAGCAGTTTCCGATCACCCCTCCACTTT
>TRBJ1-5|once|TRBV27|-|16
CASSLKADYSNQPQHF
TGTGCCAGCAGTTTAAAGGCAGACTATAGCAATCAGCCCCAGCATTTT
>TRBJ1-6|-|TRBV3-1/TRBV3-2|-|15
CASSQDRQVNSPLHF
TGTGCCAGCAGCCAAGACCGACAGGTGAATTCACCCCTCCACTTT
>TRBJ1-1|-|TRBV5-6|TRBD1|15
CASSRGQGRNTEAFF
TGTGCCAGCAGCAGGGGACAGGGGAGGAACACTGAAGCTTTCTTT
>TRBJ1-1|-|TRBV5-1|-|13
CASSLSGITEAFF
TGCGCCAGCAGCTTGTCCGGGATCACTGAAGCTTTCTTT
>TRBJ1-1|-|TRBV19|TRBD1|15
CASSMKGQMNTEAFF
TGTGCCAGTAGTATGAAGGGACAGATGAACACTGAAGCTTTCTTT
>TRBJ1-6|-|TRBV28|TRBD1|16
CASSKPGTGRNSPLHF
TGTGCCAGCAGTAAACCCGGGACAGGGAGGAATTCACCCCTCCACTTT
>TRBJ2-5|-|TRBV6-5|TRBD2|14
CASRLAGGGETQYF
TGTGCCAGCAGACTAGCGGGAGGAGGAGAGACCCAGTACTTC
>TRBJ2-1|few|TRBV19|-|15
CASSMLNRENNEQFF
TGTGCCAGTAGTATGTTGAACAGGGAGAACAATGAGCAGTTCTTC
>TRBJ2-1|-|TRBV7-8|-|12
CASSRFGGEQFF
TGTGCCAGCAGCCGTTTTGGGGGGGAGCAGTTCTTC
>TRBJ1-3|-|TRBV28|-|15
CASSLDPGSGNTIYF
TGTGCCAGCAGCCTCGATCCGGGGTCTGGAAACACCATATATTTT
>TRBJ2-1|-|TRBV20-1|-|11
CSASLINEQFF
TGCAGTGCTAGCCTAATCAATGAGCAGTTCTTC
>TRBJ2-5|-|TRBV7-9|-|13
CASSRDNQETQYF
TGTGCCAGCAGCAGGGACAATCAAGAGACCCAGTACTTC
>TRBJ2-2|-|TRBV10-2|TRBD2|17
CASSWTSGGANTGELFF
TGCGCCAGCAGCTGGACTAGCGGGGGGGCGAACACCGGGGAGCTGTTTTTT
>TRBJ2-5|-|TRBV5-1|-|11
CASSFEETQYF
TGCGCCAGCAGCTTTGAGGAGACCCAGTACTTC
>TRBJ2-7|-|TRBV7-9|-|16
CASSLARTRIDYEQYF
TGTGCCAGCAGCTTAGCCCGAACTAGGATTGACTACGAGCAGTACTTC
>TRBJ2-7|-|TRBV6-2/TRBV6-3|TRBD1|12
CASSNTGGYPNF
TGTGCCAGCAGCAATACAGGGGGCTATCCGAACTTC
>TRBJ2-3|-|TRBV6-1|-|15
CASLGPSSRGDTQYF
TGTGCCAGTCTGGGTCCCTCCAGCCGAGGGGATACGCAGTATTTT
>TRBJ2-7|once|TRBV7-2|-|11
CASSLVYEQYF
TGTGCCAGCAGCTTAGTTTACGAGCAGTACTTC
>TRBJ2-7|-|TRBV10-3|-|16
CAIRITHVPGSYEQYF
TGTGCCATCAGGATCACCCACGTCCCCGGCTCCTACGAGCAGTACTTC
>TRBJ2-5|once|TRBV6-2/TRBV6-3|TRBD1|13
CASSTGGLRTQYF
TGTGCCAGCAGTACAGGGGGCTTGAGGACCCAGTACTTC
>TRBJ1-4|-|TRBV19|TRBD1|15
CASSTGTGGSEKLFF
TGTGCCAGTAGTACCGGGACAGGGGGCAGTGAAAAACTGTTTTTT
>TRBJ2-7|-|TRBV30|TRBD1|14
CAWSVSTGAVRQYF
TGTGCCTGGAGTGTATCTACAGGGGCCGTTCGGCAGTACTTC
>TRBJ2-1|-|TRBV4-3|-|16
CASSQSRINSDNEQFF
TGCGCCAGCAGCCAATCTAGGATCAACTCTGACAATGAGCAGTTCTTC
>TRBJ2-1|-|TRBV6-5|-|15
CASSLLVSSYNEQFF
TGTGCCAGCAGTTTGCTAGTATCCTCCTACAATGAGCAGTTCTTC
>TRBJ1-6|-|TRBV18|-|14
CASSRGEGNSPLHF
TGTGCCAGCTCAAGAGGGGAGGGTAATTCACCCCTCCACTTT
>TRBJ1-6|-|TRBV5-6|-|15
CASSFRGRNNSPLHF
TGTGCCAGCAGCTTCCGGGGTAGGAATAATTCACCCCTCCACTTT
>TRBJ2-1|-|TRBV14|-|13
CASSPRLVGEQFF
TGTGCCAGCAGCCCTAGGCTAGTGGGGGAGCAGTTCTTC
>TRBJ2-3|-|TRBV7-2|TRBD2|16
CASSLRASGYSDTQYF
TGTGCCAGCAGCCTCCGGGCTAGCGGGTACTCAGATACGCAGTATTTT
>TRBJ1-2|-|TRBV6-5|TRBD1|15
CATAVGGQGTYGYTF
TGTGCCACCGCGGTGGGAGGACAGGGGACCTATGGCTACACCTTC
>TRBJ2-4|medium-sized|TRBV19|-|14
CASTPSAAKNIQYF
TGTGCCAGTACCCCAAGCGCAGCCAAAAACATTCAGTACTTC
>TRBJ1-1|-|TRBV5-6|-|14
CASSLGRFFSEAFF
TGTGCCAGCAGCTTGGGCAGGTTCTTTTCTGAAGCTTTCTTT